This entry features one T cell receptor beta chain sequence. Its antigen is undetermined. Expressed TCRB transcripts were sequenced after all isolated RNA was converted to cDNA. Assay: immunoSEQ multiplex PCR; the TCRdb copy retains only in-frame clones and omits some. This table has about 340,000 clones, 7% to 10% appearing once. The data originate from a study of beta chain features in type 1 diabetes. Study results and limitations: Possibly, sequencing cDNA over-represented cells that had high TCR expression levels. For Type 1 diabetes patients, all four CD4+ subsets carried TCRB CDR3s that were moderately but significantly shorter.

Trimming shortened V by 3 bases and J by 0 bases, and 4 bases separated the two germline ends. From germline, CDR1 is WNHNN and CDR2 SYGVQD (reference sequence). This CDR3 region has 13 residues. The chain links TRBV10-1 to TRBJ2-3; unclear D gene. Sequencing input: central memory CD4+ T cells from blood. This TCR derives from a man aged 30 to 45 with type 1 diabetes. This CDR3 is CASSDHSTDTQYF. Written as DNA, the CDR3 is TGCGCCAGCAGTGACCACAGCACAGATACGCAGTATTTT.